This TCR beta chain originates from a study of CD8+CD57+ T cells in acquired aplastic anemia. Study background: Sorted CD4+ and CD8+ cells yielded DNA averaging about 2.9 ug.

Turning to this clonotype: Its target is unknown. This may be a read error: a much more frequent sequence differs by one nucleotide.

This CDR3 region has 15 residues. Germline V gene sequence: CDR1 LGHNA, CDR2 YNFKEQ. According to the study, genomic DNA was the template for TCR beta VDJ and CDR3 profiling. TCRdb re-called the reads with MiXCR, one entry per CDR3 protein. This sample has some 140,000 distinct CDR3 sequences; 41% occur once, and the top ten carry 8.4%. Findings of the study overall: Patient and control CD8+ Simpson's diversity was not significantly different. Found in both controls and patients were twenty-nine CD8+ CDR3 sequences.

The chain combines TRBV4-2 with TRBJ2-5; 8 bases map to TRBD2. This receptor was taken from a human donor in good health, serving as a control. The sample consisted of sorted CD4+, CD8+, or CD8+CD57+ T cells (not recorded which) from PBMCs. This CDR3 is CASSQAGGVEEAQYF. CDR3 DNA sequence: TGTGCCAGCAGCCAAGCGGGAGGGGTGGAAGAGGCCCAGTACTTC.